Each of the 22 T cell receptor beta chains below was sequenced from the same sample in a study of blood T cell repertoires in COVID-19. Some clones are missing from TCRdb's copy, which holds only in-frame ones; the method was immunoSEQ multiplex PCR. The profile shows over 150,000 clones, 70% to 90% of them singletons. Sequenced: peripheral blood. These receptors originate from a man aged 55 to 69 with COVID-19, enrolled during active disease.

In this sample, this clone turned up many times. CDR3 sequence reads: CASSSAPGQLNQPQHF. The CDR3 DNA is TGCGCCAGCAGCAGCGCTCCGGGACAGCTCAATCAGCCCCAGCATTTT. The chain has TRBV5-1 and TRBJ1-5, with 7 bases fitting TRBD1. The CDR3 has 16 amino acids. The germline gives CDR1 SGHRS, CDR2 YFSETQ. The J segment lost 3 bases and the V segment lost 4 bases, leaving 10 bases of the junction unmatched.

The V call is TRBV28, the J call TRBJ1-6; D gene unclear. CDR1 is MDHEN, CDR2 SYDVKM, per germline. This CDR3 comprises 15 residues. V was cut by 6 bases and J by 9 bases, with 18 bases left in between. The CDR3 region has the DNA TGTGCCAGCAGGGAGGAGGGTTTAACAGCTTCACCCCTCCACTTT. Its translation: CASREEGLTASPLHF.

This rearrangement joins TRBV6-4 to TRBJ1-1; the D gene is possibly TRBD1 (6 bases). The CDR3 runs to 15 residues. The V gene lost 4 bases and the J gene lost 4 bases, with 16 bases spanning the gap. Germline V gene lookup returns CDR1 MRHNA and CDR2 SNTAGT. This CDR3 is CASSVSPGAGTEAFF. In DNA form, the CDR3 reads TGTGCCAGCAGTGTATCGCCAGGGGCAGGCACTGAAGCTTTCTTT.

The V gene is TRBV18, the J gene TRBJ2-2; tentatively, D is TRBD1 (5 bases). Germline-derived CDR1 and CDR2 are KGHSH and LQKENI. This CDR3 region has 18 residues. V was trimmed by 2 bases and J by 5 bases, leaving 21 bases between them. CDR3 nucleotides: TGTGCCAGCTCACCATTATTGGCAGGGATGAGTTCGACCGGGGAGCTGTTTTTT. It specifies CASSPLLAGMSSTGELFF.

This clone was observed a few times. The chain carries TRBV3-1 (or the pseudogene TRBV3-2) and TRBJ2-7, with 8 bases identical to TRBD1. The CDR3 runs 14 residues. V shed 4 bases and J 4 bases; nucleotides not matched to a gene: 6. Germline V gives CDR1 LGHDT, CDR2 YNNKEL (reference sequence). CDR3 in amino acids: CASSLGQGQYEQYF. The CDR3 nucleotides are TGTGCCAGCAGCCTCGGACAGGGTCAATACGAGCAGTACTTC.

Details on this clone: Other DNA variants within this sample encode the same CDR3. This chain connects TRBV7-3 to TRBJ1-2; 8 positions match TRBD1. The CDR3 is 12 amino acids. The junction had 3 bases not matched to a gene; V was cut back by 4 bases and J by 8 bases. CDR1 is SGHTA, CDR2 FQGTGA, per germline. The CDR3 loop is CASSSGQGGYTF. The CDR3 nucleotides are TGTGCCAGCAGCTCCGGACAGGGAGGCTACACCTTC. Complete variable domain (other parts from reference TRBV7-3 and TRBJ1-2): GAGVSQTPSNKVTEKGKYVELRCDPISGHTALYWYRQSLGQGPEFLIYFQGTGAADDSGLPNDRFFAVRPEGSVSTLKIQRTERGDSAVYLCASSSGQGGYTFGSGTRLTVV.

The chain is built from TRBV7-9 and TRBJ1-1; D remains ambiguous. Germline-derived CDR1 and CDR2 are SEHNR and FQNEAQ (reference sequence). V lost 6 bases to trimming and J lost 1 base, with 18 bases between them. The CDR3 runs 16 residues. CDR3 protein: CASSPSSSRSNTEAFF. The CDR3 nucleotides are TGTGCCAGCAGTCCGAGTAGTTCTAGATCGAACACTGAAGCTTTCTTT. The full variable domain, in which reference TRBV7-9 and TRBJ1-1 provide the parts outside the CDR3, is DTGVSQNPRHKITKRGQNVTFRCDPISEHNRLYWYRQTLGQGPEFLTYFQNEAQLEKSRLLSDRFSAERPKGSFSTLEIQRTEQGDSAMYLCASSPSSSRSNTEAFFGQGTRLTVV.

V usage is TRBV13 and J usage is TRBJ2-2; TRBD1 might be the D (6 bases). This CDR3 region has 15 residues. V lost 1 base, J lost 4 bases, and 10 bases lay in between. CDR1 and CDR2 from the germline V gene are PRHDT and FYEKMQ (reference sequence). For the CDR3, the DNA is TGTGCCAGCAGCTTAGATCTACAGGGCACCGGGGAGCTGTTTTTT. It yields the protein CASSLDLQGTGELFF.

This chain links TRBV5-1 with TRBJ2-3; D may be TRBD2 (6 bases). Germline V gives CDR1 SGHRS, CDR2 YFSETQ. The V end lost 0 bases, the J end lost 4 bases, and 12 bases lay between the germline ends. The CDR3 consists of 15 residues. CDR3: CASSLERREADTQYF. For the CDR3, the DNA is TGCGCCAGCAGCTTGGAACGGCGGGAAGCAGATACGCAGTATTTT.

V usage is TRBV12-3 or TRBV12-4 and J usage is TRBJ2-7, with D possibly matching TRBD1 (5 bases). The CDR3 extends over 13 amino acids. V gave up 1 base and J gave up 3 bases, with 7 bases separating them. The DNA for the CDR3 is TGTGCCAGCAGTTTAGTCCAGGGCTACGAGCAGTACTTC. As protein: CASSLVQGYEQYF.

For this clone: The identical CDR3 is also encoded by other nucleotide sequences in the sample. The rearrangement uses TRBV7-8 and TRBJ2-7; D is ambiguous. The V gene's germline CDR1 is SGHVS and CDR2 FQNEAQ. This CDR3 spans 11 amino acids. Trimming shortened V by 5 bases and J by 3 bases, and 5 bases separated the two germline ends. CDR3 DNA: TGTGCCAGCAGCCCTAGCTACGAGCAGTACTTC. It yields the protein CASSPSYEQYF.

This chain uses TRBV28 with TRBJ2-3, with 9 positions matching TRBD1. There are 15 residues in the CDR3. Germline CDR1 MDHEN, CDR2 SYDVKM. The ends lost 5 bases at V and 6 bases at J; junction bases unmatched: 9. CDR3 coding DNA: TGTGCCAGCAGTCCCGGTGGGACAGGGTGGGATACGCAGTATTTT. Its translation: CASSPGGTGWDTQYF.

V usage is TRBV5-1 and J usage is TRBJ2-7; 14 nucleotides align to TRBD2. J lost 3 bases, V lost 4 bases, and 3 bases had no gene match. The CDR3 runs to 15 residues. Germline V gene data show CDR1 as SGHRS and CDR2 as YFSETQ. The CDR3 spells CASSLGTSGSYEQYF. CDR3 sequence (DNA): TGCGCCAGCAGCCTCGGGACTAGCGGGAGCTACGAGCAGTACTTC.

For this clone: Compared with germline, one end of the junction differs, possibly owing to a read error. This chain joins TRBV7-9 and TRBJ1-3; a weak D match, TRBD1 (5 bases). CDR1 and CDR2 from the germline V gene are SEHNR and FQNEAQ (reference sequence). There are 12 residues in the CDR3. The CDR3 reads CASTLISDSHLF. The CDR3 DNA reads TGTGCCAGCACCCTCATCTCCGACAGCCACCTTTTT. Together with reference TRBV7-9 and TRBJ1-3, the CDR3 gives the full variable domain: DTGVSQNPRHKITKRGQNVTFRCDPISEHNRLYWYRQTLGQGPEFLTYFQNEAQLEKSRLLSDRFSAERPKGSFSTLEIQRTEQGDSAMYLCASTLISDSHLFGEGSWLTVV.

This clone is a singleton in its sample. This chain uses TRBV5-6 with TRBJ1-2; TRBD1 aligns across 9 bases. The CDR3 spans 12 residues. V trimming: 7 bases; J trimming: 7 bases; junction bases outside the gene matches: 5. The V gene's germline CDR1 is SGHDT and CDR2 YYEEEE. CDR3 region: CASAGQGGGYTF. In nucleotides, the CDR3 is TGTGCCAGCGCGGGACAGGGAGGTGGCTACACCTTC.

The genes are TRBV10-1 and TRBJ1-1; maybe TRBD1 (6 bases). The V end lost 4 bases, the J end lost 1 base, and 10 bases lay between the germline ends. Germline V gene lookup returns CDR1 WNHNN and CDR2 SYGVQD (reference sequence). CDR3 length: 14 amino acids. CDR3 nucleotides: TGCGCCAGCAGTGTTACAGGGACGAACACTGAAGCTTTCTTT. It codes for CASSVTGTNTEAFF.

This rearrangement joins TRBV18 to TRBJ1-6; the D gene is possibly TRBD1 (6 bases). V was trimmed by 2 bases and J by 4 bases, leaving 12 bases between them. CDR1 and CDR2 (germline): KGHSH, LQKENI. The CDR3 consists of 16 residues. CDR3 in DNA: TGTGCCAGCTCACCAAGTCAGCAGGGGTATAATTCACCCCTCCACTTT. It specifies CASSPSQQGYNSPLHF.

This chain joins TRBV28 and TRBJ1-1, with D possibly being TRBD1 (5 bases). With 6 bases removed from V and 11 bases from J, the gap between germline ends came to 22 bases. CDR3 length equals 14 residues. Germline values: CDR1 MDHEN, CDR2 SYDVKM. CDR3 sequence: CASSNQVGLRGAFF. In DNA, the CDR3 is TGTGCCAGCAGCAACCAGGTCGGGCTGCGGGGGGCTTTCTTT.

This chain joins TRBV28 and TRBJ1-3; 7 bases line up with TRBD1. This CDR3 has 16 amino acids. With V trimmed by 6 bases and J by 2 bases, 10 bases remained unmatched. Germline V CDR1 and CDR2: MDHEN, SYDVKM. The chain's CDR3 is CASSRQAGTAGNTIYF. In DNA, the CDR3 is TGTGCCAGCAGCAGGCAGGCTGGGACAGCTGGAAACACCATATATTTT.

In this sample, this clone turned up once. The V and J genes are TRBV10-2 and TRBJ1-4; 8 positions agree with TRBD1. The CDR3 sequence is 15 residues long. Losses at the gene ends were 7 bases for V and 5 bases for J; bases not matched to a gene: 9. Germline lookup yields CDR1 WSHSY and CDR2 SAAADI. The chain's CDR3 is CASKEGGQVNEKLFF. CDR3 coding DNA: TGCGCCAGCAAGGAGGGGGGACAGGTGAATGAAAAACTGTTTTTT.

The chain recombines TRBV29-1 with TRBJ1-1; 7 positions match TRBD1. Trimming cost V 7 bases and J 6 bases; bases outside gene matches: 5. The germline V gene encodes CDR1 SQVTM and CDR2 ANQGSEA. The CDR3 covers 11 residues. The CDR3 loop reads CSGGTAPEAFF. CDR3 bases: TGCAGCGGTGGGACAGCGCCTGAAGCTTTCTTT. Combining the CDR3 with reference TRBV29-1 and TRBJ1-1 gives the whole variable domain SAVISQKPSRDICQRGTSLTIQCQVDSQVTMMFWYRQQPGQSLTLIATANQGSEATYESGFVIDKFPISRPNLTFSTLTVSNMSPEDSSIYLCSGGTAPEAFFGQGTRLTVV.

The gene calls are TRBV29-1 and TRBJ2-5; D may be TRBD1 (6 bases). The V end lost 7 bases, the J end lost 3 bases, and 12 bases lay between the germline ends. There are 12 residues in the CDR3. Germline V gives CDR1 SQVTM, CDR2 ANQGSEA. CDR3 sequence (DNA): TGCAGCGCTGAGGACAGAGAAGAGACCCAGTACTTC. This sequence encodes CSAEDREETQYF.